This T cell receptor beta chain emerged from a study of blood T cells in healthy people across ages. It was with a sample-barcoded 5' primer and a J-beta primer mix that a second PCR of roughly 6 to 12 cycles was run. TCRdb recomputed calls from the 5' RACE reads with MiXCR, one row per CDR3 protein. The data hold roughly 730,000 distinct CDR3 sequences, with approximately 60% observed a single time. The sample was blood. The source of this sequence is a man aged 35 to 55 in good health.

CDR3 sequence reads: CSTRTGSDYGYTF. The CDR3 bases are TGCAGCACTAGGACAGGGTCGGACTATGGCTACACCTTC. The chain recombines TRBV29-1 with TRBJ1-2, with TRBD1 identical over 8 bases. V lost 8 bases to trimming and J lost 3 bases; unmatched junction nucleotides: 8. The germline V gene encodes CDR1 SQVTM and CDR2 ANQGSEA. The CDR3 totals 13 residues.